The 30 T cell receptor beta chains below come from one sample, sequenced in a study of T cells in Graves' hyperthyroidism and ophthalmopathy. Using RNA transcripts as the source, TCR beta CDR3 regions were amplified. Using the HTBI primer set, a first-round RT-PCR was run on the TCR CDR3. TCRdb re-called the multiplex PCR reads with MiXCR, one entry per CDR3 protein. Of approximately 480,000 distinct CDR3 sequences listed, around 21% are singletons. Sequenced: blood. The source is a young man with Graves' hyperthyroidism.

This clonotype was counted a few times. The chain recombines TRBV15 with TRBJ2-2; either TRBD1 or TRBD2 may fit D (6 bases each). The CDR3 length is 17 residues. The ends were cut back, 0 bases at V and 4 bases at J, with 15 bases in the middle. Germline V gene lookup returns CDR1 LNHNV and CDR2 YYDKDF (reference sequence). The CDR3 protein is CATSRDNRVEGTGELFF. CDR3 bases: TGTGCCACCAGCAGAGATAACAGGGTGGAGGGCACCGGGGAGCTGTTTTTT.

The gene calls are TRBV5-1 and TRBJ2-7; TRBD2 aligns across 8 bases. Germline values: CDR1 SGHRS, CDR2 YFSETQ. The CDR3 sequence is 14 residues long. The ends lost 2 bases at V and 5 bases at J; junction bases unmatched: 6. CDR3 loop: CASSFGGAADEQYF. The CDR3 DNA follows: TGCGCCAGCAGCTTCGGGGGGGCCGCCGACGAGCAGTACTTC.

CDR3 nucleotides: TGTGCCAGCAGCCTCGGTGGGGGCGCCCTATATGGCTACACCTTC. Translating gives CASSLGGGALYGYTF. The genes are TRBV7-9 and TRBJ1-2; possibly TRBD1 for D (6 bases). Deletions cut 5 bases from V and 5 bases from J, with 18 bases between. This CDR3 contains 15 residues. Germline V CDR1 and CDR2: SEHNR, FQNEAQ (reference sequence).

This clonotype appeared a few times. It may be a read error: a sequence one base away is much more abundant. The J gene is TRBJ1-5, the V gene TRBV6-2 or TRBV6-3; D call uncertain. This CDR3 spans 16 amino acids. Germline CDR1 reads MNHEY; CDR2 reads SVGEGT. The V end lost 6 bases, the J end lost 8 bases, and 23 bases lay between the germline ends. CDR3 protein: CASSQRVRVGTEPQHF. The CDR3 region has the DNA TGTGCCAGCAGCCAAAGGGTCCGGGTGGGAACGGAGCCCCAGCATTTT.

This clonotype was found many times. The chain uses TRBV2 and TRBJ1-1; D uncertain. Germline V gene sequence: CDR1 SNHLY, CDR2 FYNNEI. Trimming cost V 6 bases and J 3 bases, with 11 bases left between them. The CDR3 contains 13 residues. The CDR3 region has the DNA TGTGCCAGCAGCCTGATGGGTGACACTGAAGCTTTCTTT. Encoded protein: CASSLMGDTEAFF.

This clonotype came up many times. The chain recombines TRBV30 with TRBJ1-2; TRBD1 is a possible D gene (5 bases). CDR3 length: 14 amino acids. V lost 4 bases, J lost 4 bases, and 16 bases lay in between. CDR1 and CDR2 (germline): GTSNPN, SVGIG (reference sequence). DNA of the CDR3: TGTGCCTGGACGGAGGGGCCAGGAATCTATGGCTACACCTTC. This codes for CAWTEGPGIYGYTF.

The sample holds many counts of this clonotype. The chain employs TRBV6-2 or TRBV6-3 and TRBJ1-2; 7 nucleotides match TRBD1. Trimming at V came to 0 bases and at J to 2 bases, leaving 12 bases not matched to a gene. The CDR3 has 18 residues. Per the germline V gene, CDR1 is MNHEY and CDR2 is SVGEGT. The CDR3 protein is CASSYSRSGQKANYGYTF. The DNA for the CDR3 is TGTGCCAGCAGTTACTCGCGGTCGGGACAGAAGGCAAACTATGGCTACACCTTC.

In this sample, this clonotype turned up many times. The rearrangement links TRBV27 to TRBJ1-2, with D maybe TRBD1 (6 bases). This CDR3 has 13 residues. CDR1 MNHEY and CDR2 SMNVEV come from the germline V gene (reference sequence). Trimming shortened V by 3 bases and J by 10 bases, and 15 bases separated the two germline ends. This CDR3 reads CASSFVGANVYTF. The CDR3 DNA reads as TGTGCCAGCAGTTTCGTGGGGGCCAACGTCTACACCTTC.

The CDR3 here is CASSRGTPFTHEQYF. The CDR3 nucleotides read TGTGCCAGTAGTCGTGGGACGCCCTTCACCCACGAGCAGTACTTC. The chain uses TRBV19 and TRBJ2-7; D could derive from TRBD1 or TRBD2 (5 bases each). The CDR3 consists of 15 residues. V lost 5 bases to trimming and J lost 5 bases, with 19 bases between them. In germline, CDR1 is LNHDA, CDR2 SQIVND (reference sequence).

This clonotype was found a few times. This chain joins TRBV2 and TRBJ1-2; D is unclear. CDR1 SNHLY and CDR2 FYNNEI come from the germline V gene. With 3 bases removed from V and 10 bases from J, the gap between germline ends came to 21 bases. The CDR3 runs 15 residues. The chain's CDR3 is CASSESSGPARYYTF. CDR3 bases: TGTGCCAGCAGTGAGAGTTCCGGACCTGCCCGATACTACACCTTC. The full variable domain, in which reference TRBV2 and TRBJ1-2 provide the parts outside the CDR3, is EPEVTQTPSHQVTQMGQEVILRCVPISNHLYFYWYRQILGQKVEFLVSFYNNEISEKSEIFDDQFSVERPDGSNFTLKIRSTKLEDSAMYFCASSESSGPARYYTFGSGTRLTVV.

Many counts were recorded for this clonotype. The chain employs TRBV4-2 and TRBJ2-7; D unclear. Per the germline V gene, CDR1 is LGHNA and CDR2 is YNFKEQ. V lost 0 bases and J lost 3, with 12 bases in between. The CDR3 is made up of 15 amino acids. The CDR3 region is CASSQEGGRIYEQYF. CDR3 DNA: TGTGCCAGCAGCCAAGAAGGTGGCAGAATCTACGAGCAGTACTTC.

This clonotype was counted ten times or more. This chain uses TRBV28 with TRBJ1-2, with unresolved D. The CDR3 consists of 14 residues. V was clipped by 3 bases and J by 0 bases, with 8 bases between them. Germline V gene sequence: CDR1 MDHEN, CDR2 SYDVKM. In DNA form, the CDR3 reads TGTGCCAGCAGTTTGGGCAGAACTAACTATGGCTACACCTTC. It yields the protein CASSLGRTNYGYTF.

This clonotype appeared many times. The rearrangement links TRBV20-1 to TRBJ2-7, with D hard to call. The CDR3 contains 10 residues. V was shortened by 7 bases and J by 7 bases, with 11 bases between the two germline ends. From germline, CDR1 is DFQATT and CDR2 SNEGSKA (reference sequence). DNA of the CDR3: TGCAGTGGCGTCGTGGCAGAGCAGTACTTC. Protein product: CSGVVAEQYF.

This clonotype has at least ten counts. The chain couples TRBV28 to TRBJ1-2, with 10 bases identical to TRBD1. This CDR3 comprises 11 residues. Per the germline V gene, CDR1 is MDHEN and CDR2 is SYDVKM. V was clipped by 6 bases and J by 13 bases; unmatched bases: 5. The CDR3 DNA is TGTGCCAGCAGCCGGGACAGGGGAGGCACCTTC. This codes for CASSRDRGGTF.

The chain has TRBV3-1 and TRBJ1-1; D not certain. Germline V lookup: CDR1 LGHDT, CDR2 YNNKEL (reference sequence). V shed 1 base and J shed 4 bases, with 16 bases lying between them. The CDR3 consists of 16 residues. CDR3 nucleotides: TGTGCCAGCAGCCAAGGACTCAAGGAGGTCATCACTGAAGCTTTCTTT. Amino acids: CASSQGLKEVITEAFF.

The chain joins TRBV24-1 to TRBJ2-2; 9 nucleotides match TRBD1. The CDR3 is 16 amino acids. Germline V gene data show CDR1 as KGHDR and CDR2 as SFDVKD. V gave up 3 bases and J gave up 4 bases; unmatched junction bases: 5. CDR3 residues: CATSDDRGAVTGELFF. DNA of the CDR3: TGTGCCACCAGTGATGACAGGGGGGCGGTCACCGGGGAGCTGTTTTTT.

This clonotype was detected ten times or more. The chain couples TRBV20-1 to TRBJ2-7, with 8 bases identical to TRBD2. CDR3 length: 14 amino acids. V lost 4 bases and J lost 2; bases outside the gene matches: 7. CDR1 is DFQATT, CDR2 SNEGSKA, per germline (reference sequence). The CDR3 region is CSAKRGPGAYEQYF. In DNA form, the CDR3 reads TGCAGTGCTAAGCGGGGGCCGGGAGCCTACGAGCAGTACTTC.

This clonotype was detected ten times or more. This chain joins TRBV10-2 and TRBJ1-2; D unresolved. This CDR3 has 14 residues. Trimming took 0 bases from V and 8 from J, leaving 13 bases between them. Per germline, CDR1 WSHSY and CDR2 SAAADI. The CDR3 DNA reads TGCGCCAGCAGTGAGTCGATACACGCTCGGGGCTACACCTTC. Amino acid sequence: CASSESIHARGYTF.

The sample holds many counts of this clonotype. The chain recombines TRBV20-1 with TRBJ1-1, with D hard to call. The CDR3 contains 14 residues. The germline CDR1 and CDR2 sequences are DFQATT and SNEGSKA (reference sequence). V lost 0 bases and J lost 2, with 10 bases in between. CDR3 loop: CSARERRPNTEAFF. The CDR3 DNA sequence: TGCAGTGCTAGAGAGCGGCGACCAAACACTGAAGCTTTCTTT.

This clonotype was counted many times. The genes are TRBV6-5 and TRBJ2-5; tentatively, D is TRBD1 or TRBD2 (5 bases each). From germline, CDR1 is MNHEY and CDR2 SVGAGI. The CDR3 covers 16 residues. Trimming removed 0 bases from V and 2 bases from J, with 13 bases in between. CDR3 DNA: TGTGCCAGCAGTTACTCGATGCCAGGGAGTCAAGAGACCCAGTACTTC. This encodes CASSYSMPGSQETQYF.

This clonotype was picked up one time. A read error may account for a junction end that differs from germline. This rearrangement joins TRBV6-4 to TRBJ2-7, with TRBD1 as a possible D gene (6 bases). Germline loops: CDR1 MRHNA, CDR2 SNTAGT. The CDR3 covers 14 residues. Here the CDR3 DNA reads TGTGCCAGCAGTTACTCGACAGGAGACTACGAGCAGTACTTC. This codes for CASSYSTGDYEQYF.

This clonotype occurred many times. The CDR3 sequence: CASSADRAFNYGYTF. In DNA form, the CDR3 reads TGTGCCAGCAGCGCAGACAGGGCCTTTAACTATGGCTACACCTTC. The chain uses TRBV6-2 or TRBV6-3 and TRBJ1-2; TRBD1 aligns across 7 bases. V dropped 6 bases and J dropped 1; count of bases not matched to a gene: 8. This CDR3 is 15 amino acids long. The V gene's germline CDR1 is MNHEY and CDR2 SVGEGT.

The sample holds many counts of this clonotype. This chain connects TRBV4-1 to TRBJ1-1; unclear D gene. With 0 bases removed from V and 1 base from J, the gap between germline ends came to 12 bases. Germline CDR1 MGHRA, CDR2 YSYEKL. The CDR3 length is 16 residues. This CDR3 is CASSQDWGGQNTEAFF. The CDR3 DNA follows: TGCGCCAGCAGCCAAGATTGGGGAGGTCAGAACACTGAAGCTTTCTTT.

The table lists this clonotype with many counts. J is TRBJ1-2 and V is TRBV29-1; 8 bases are a match to TRBD1. Germline CDR1 and CDR2: SQVTM and ANQGSEA. The CDR3 has 11 residues. J was trimmed by 12 bases and V by 6 bases; bases with no gene match: 9. The CDR3: CSVPDRGRNTF. The CDR3 DNA sequence: TGCAGCGTACCCGACAGGGGCAGGAACACCTTC.

This clonotype has a handful of counts. The J gene is TRBJ1-1, the V gene TRBV25-1; TRBD1 agrees at 10 bases. V lost 1 base to trimming and J lost 11 bases; unmatched junction nucleotides: 13. CDR1 is MGHDK and CDR2 is SYGVNS in the germline V gene. This CDR3 contains 16 residues. Here the CDR3 reads CASSEFSSTGGNGAFF. CDR3 DNA sequence: TGTGCCAGCAGTGAATTCTCCTCGACAGGGGGCAATGGGGCTTTCTTT.

CDR3 residues: CSAPALLAGHEQYF. CDR3 DNA sequence: TGCAGTGCCCCTGCTCTACTAGCGGGACACGAGCAGTACTTC. This chain uses TRBV20-1 with TRBJ2-7, with TRBD2 matching over 10 bases. Trimming removed 6 bases from V and 5 bases from J; junction bases left unmatched: 10. The CDR3 covers 14 residues. Germline V CDR1 and CDR2: DFQATT, SNEGSKA (reference sequence).

This clonotype was detected only a few times. V gene TRBV20-1 combines with J gene TRBJ2-7; no clear D gene. Trimming removed 6 bases at V and 3 bases at J, with 6 bases between. This CDR3 region has 10 residues. Germline V CDR1 and CDR2: DFQATT, SNEGSKA (reference sequence). The CDR3 DNA follows: TGCAGTGCAGGCGGCTACGAGCAGTACTTC. Amino acids: CSAGGYEQYF.

The chain joins TRBV6-1 to TRBJ1-1, with D possibly TRBD1 on 5 matching bases. Germline V gene sequence: CDR1 MNHNS, CDR2 SASEGT. The V end was cut by 3 bases, the J end by 4 bases, with 9 bases between. This CDR3 has 13 amino acids. The CDR3 spells CASSDWGVTEAFF. In nucleotides, the CDR3 is TGTGCCAGCAGTGATTGGGGGGTCACTGAAGCTTTCTTT.

At least ten counts were recorded for this clonotype. CDR3 region: CASSPFGQGGEQYF. The CDR3 bases are TGTGCCAGCAGTCCCTTTGGTCAGGGGGGCGAGCAGTACTTC. This sequence joins TRBV28 and TRBJ2-7, with D tentatively TRBD1 (7 bases). CDR1 MDHEN and CDR2 SYDVKM come from the germline V gene. V was trimmed by 5 bases and J by 6 bases, leaving 17 bases between them. CDR3 size: 14 residues.

This chain links TRBV9 with TRBJ2-7; 14 nucleotides agree with TRBD2. This CDR3 is built from 19 residues. CDR1 is SGDLS and CDR2 is YYNGEE in the germline V gene. With V trimmed by 0 bases and J by 2 bases, 10 bases remained unmatched. This CDR3 is CASSVDPGLAGVGTYEQYF. The CDR3 coding sequence is TGTGCCAGCAGCGTAGACCCGGGACTAGCGGGGGTAGGGACCTACGAGCAGTACTTC.